Below are 27 T cell receptor beta chains sequenced from a single sample in a study of blood T cells in healthy people across ages. A sample-barcoded 5' primer and a J-beta primer mix were used in a second PCR of about 6 to 11 cycles. TCRdb recomputed calls from the 5' RACE reads with MiXCR, one row per CDR3 protein. The sample has about a million distinct CDR3 sequences, roughly 50% seen once; the top ten hold roughly a fifth. Sequenced input: blood. The receptor source for this set is a woman aged 55-70 years in good health.

The chain recombines TRBV3-1 with TRBJ2-7; TRBD1 agrees at 7 bases. CDR3 size: 14 residues. V lost 4 bases, J lost 6 bases, and 9 bases stayed unmatched. Per the germline V gene, CDR1 is LGHDT and CDR2 is YNNKEL (reference sequence). CDR3 sequence reads: CASSPTGERREQYF. CDR3 bases: TGTGCCAGCAGCCCTACAGGGGAGAGGCGCGAGCAGTACTTC.

The gene calls are TRBV7-3 and TRBJ2-3; D tentatively fits TRBD1 or TRBD2 (6 bases each). Germline V lookup: CDR1 SGHTA, CDR2 FQGTGA. V lost 5 bases and J 4 bases, leaving 16 bases between the germline ends. The length of the CDR3 is 15 residues. For the CDR3, the DNA is TGTGCCAGCAGCCCCCAGAGTGGGGGGCCAGATACGCAGTATTTT. Protein sequence: CASSPQSGGPDTQYF.

J is TRBJ1-2 and V is TRBV25-1; no reliable D call. The V end was cut by 3 bases, the J end by 3 bases, with 8 bases between. The CDR3 runs to 13 residues. CDR1 is MGHDK and CDR2 is SYGVNS in the germline V gene. Here the CDR3 DNA reads TGTGCCAGCAGTGACAGATCAGACTATGGCTACACCTTC. Its translation: CASSDRSDYGYTF.

The rearrangement joins TRBV27 to TRBJ1-6; TRBD1 agrees at 9 bases. Germline-derived CDR1 and CDR2 are MNHEY and SMNVEV (reference sequence). Trimming cost V 6 bases and J 10 bases; bases outside gene matches: 10. CDR3 length: 15 amino acids. The CDR3: CASRARTGVGSPLHF. CDR3 nucleotides: TGTGCCAGCAGGGCAAGGACAGGGGTGGGCTCACCCCTCCACTTT.

The rearrangement links TRBV29-1 to TRBJ2-2, with a possible D match to TRBD2 (6 bases). CDR1 SQVTM and CDR2 ANQGSEA come from the germline V gene. The CDR3 spans 13 residues. V lost 6 bases and J lost 6, with 14 bases in between. CDR3 DNA sequence: TGCAGCGTGGACGGGAGAAGGTCCGGGGAGCTGTTTTTT. Translation gives CSVDGRRSGELFF.

This chain's CDR3 is CASSSLDVGEQFF. For the CDR3, the DNA is TGTGCCAGCAGCTCCTTGGATGTGGGGGAGCAGTTCTTC. J is TRBJ2-1 and V is TRBV7-2; unclear D gene. The CDR3 is 13 residues long. The ends were cut back, 4 bases at V and 10 bases at J, with 14 bases in the middle. Germline V gives CDR1 SGHTA, CDR2 FQGNSA.

As regards this clonotype: This could be a read error, since a much larger clone is one nucleotide away. The genes are TRBV4-1 and TRBJ2-7; 7 bases fit TRBD2. This CDR3 region has 14 residues. In germline, CDR1 is MGHRA, CDR2 YSYEKL. The CDR3 region has the DNA TGCACCAGCAGCCCCTCGTGGGGGGGCTACGAGCAGTACTTC. Residues: CTSSPSWGGYEQYF.

This chain joins TRBV4-1 and TRBJ1-1; no firm D call. Trimming left V 1 base short and J 11 bases short, with 14 bases between. The CDR3 is 13 amino acids. CDR1 and CDR2 (germline): MGHRA, YSYEKL. CDR3 DNA: TGCGCCAGCAGCCAAGCAGAGCTAGAGGTTGCTTTCTTT. Translating gives CASSQAELEVAFF.

About this clonotype itself: An end of the junction differs from the germline gene, which may be a read error. The chain has TRBV4-1 and TRBJ2-3; 8 bases fit TRBD2. Germline V gene lookup returns CDR1 MGHRA and CDR2 YSYEKL. This CDR3 has 16 residues. The CDR3 DNA is TGCGCCAGCAGCCAAGAACCCTCGGGAGGGCACAGATACACAGTATTT. It encodes CASSQEPSGGHRYTVF.

Of note for this clonotype: The junction does not match germline at one end; this may be a read error. The V call is TRBV9, the J call TRBJ1-2, with D unresolved. The CDR3 extends over 12 amino acids. Germline V gene lookup returns CDR1 SGDLS and CDR2 YYNGEE. CDR3 in DNA: TGTGCCGGCAGCGTAGTTGGTTATGGCTACACCTTC. Translating gives CAGSVVGYGYTF. Drawing the rest from reference TRBV9 and TRBJ1-2, the complete variable domain is DSGVTQTPKHLITATGQRVTLRCSPRSGDLSVYWYQQSLDQGLQFLIQYYNGEERAKGNILERFSAQQFPDLHSELNLSSLELGDSALYFCAGSVVGYGYTFGSGTRLTVV.

This chain joins TRBV28 and TRBJ2-3; D unclear. The ends were cut back, 7 bases at V and 1 base at J, with 12 bases in the middle. The germline V gene has CDR1 MDHEN and CDR2 SYDVKM. The CDR3 extends over 14 amino acids. CDR3 coding DNA: TGTGCCAGCACCCCGAGACTTGGCACAGATACGCAGTATTTT. Its protein product is CASTPRLGTDTQYF. The whole variable domain, remainder taken from reference TRBV28 and TRBJ2-3, is DVKVTQSSRYLVKRTGEKVFLECVQDMDHENMFWYRQDPGLGLRLIYFSYDVKMKEKGDIPEGYSVSREKKERFSLILESASTNQTSMYLCASTPRLGTDTQYFGPGTRLTVL.

The rearrangement links TRBV12-5 to TRBJ2-1; 13 bases agree with TRBD2. Losses at the gene ends were 5 bases for V and 0 bases for J; bases not matched to a gene: 4. This CDR3 is 17 amino acids long. CDR1 is LGHNT and CDR2 is FRNRAP in the germline V gene. As DNA, the CDR3 is TGTGCTAGTGGTCCGGGGACTAGCGGGGCCTCCTACAATGAGCAGTTCTTC. This encodes CASGPGTSGASYNEQFF.

The chain combines TRBV6-2 or TRBV6-3 with TRBJ2-3; perhaps TRBD2 as D (6 bases). Deletions cut 6 bases from V and 3 bases from J, with 16 bases between. Germline CDR1 MNHEY, CDR2 SVGEGT. This CDR3 contains 15 residues. The CDR3 coding sequence is TGTGCCAGCAGCGAATTGGAGGGAGCTACAGATACGCAGTATTTT. Translation gives CASSELEGATDTQYF.

The chain is built from TRBV27 and TRBJ1-2; no firm D call. There are 14 residues in the CDR3. Germline V gives CDR1 MNHEY, CDR2 SMNVEV (reference sequence). V shed 6 bases and J shed 7 bases, with 18 bases lying between them. DNA for the CDR3: TGTGCCAGCAGGAAAGAGGGTCAAGTTGGTGGCTACACCTTC. Translated, it gives CASRKEGQVGGYTF.

The V call is TRBV6-2 or TRBV6-3, the J call TRBJ2-5, with 7 bases fitting TRBD2. The V gene end was trimmed by 7 bases and the J gene end by 2 bases; junction bases not matched to a gene: 7. Germline V gene data show CDR1 as MNHEY and CDR2 as SVGEGT. The CDR3 runs to 14 residues. In nucleotides, the CDR3 is TGTGCCAGCATTTTAGCGGGTCAACAAGAGACCCAGTACTTC. It yields the protein CASILAGQQETQYF.

The genes are TRBV18 and TRBJ2-5, with D unresolved. The J call could be wrong; TRBJ2-7 is a better fit for the DNA end. The CDR3 covers 19 residues. Germline V gene sequence: CDR1 KGHSH, CDR2 LQKENI. CDR3 in DNA: TGTGCCAGCTCACCAAAATGGGGTAAGGATACATTAAAGATCTACGAGCAGTACTTC. Translation: CASSPKWGKDTLKIYEQYF.

The rearrangement uses TRBV20-1 and TRBJ2-5; 10 bases agree with TRBD2. The assigned J gene may be wrong: the sequence end matches TRBJ2-7 better. Germline V gene sequence: CDR1 DFQATT, CDR2 SNEGSKA (reference sequence). This CDR3 comprises 17 residues. CDR3 sequence (DNA): TGCAGTGCTAGTAATTGGGGACTAGCGTTTAGCTCCTACGAGCAGTACTTC. It codes for CSASNWGLAFSSYEQYF.

The rearrangement uses TRBV2 and TRBJ2-4, with 7 bases identical to TRBD1. The CDR3 totals 14 residues. V lost 4 bases and J lost 8; bases outside the gene matches: 8. Germline CDR1 and CDR2: SNHLY and FYNNEI. CDR3 DNA: TGTGCCAGCAGTGCAACAGGGGACCTCGACATTCAGTACTTC. Translated, it gives CASSATGDLDIQYF.

This clonotype was observed a few times. The CDR3 DNA sequence: TGCAGTGCTACCGACCTACTAGAATCCAATGAGCAGTTCTTC. Translating it yields CSATDLLESNEQFF. The chain joins TRBV20-1 to TRBJ2-1; D is perhaps TRBD2 (5 bases). CDR3 length: 14 amino acids. CDR1 and CDR2 from the germline V gene are DFQATT and SNEGSKA (reference sequence). V lost 4 bases, J lost 6 bases, and 16 bases lay in between.

The V call is TRBV7-6, the J call TRBJ2-7, with a weak D call TRBD2 (5 bases). Germline V gene lookup returns CDR1 SGHVS and CDR2 FNYEAQ. The CDR3 contains 12 residues. The germline V and J ends were trimmed by 8 bases and 3 bases, with 11 bases remaining between them. This CDR3 reads CASACAGYEQYF. As DNA, the CDR3 is TGTGCCAGCGCTTGCGCGGGCTACGAGCAGTACTTC.

Only one count was recorded for this clonotype. One end of the junction fails to match germline, which may point to a read error. The chain uses TRBV10-3 and TRBJ2-5, with TRBD2 as a possible D gene (6 bases). The CDR3 is 13 residues long. The germline V gene has CDR1 ENHRY and CDR2 SYGVKD. CDR3 sequence reads: CAISEWGEETQYF. Written as DNA, the CDR3 is TGTGCCATCAGCGAGTGGGGGGAAGAGACCCAGTACTTC.

This rearrangement joins TRBV25-1 to TRBJ2-1; D is uncertain. The DNA end is more similar to TRBJ2-7, so the J call may be wrong. CDR3 size: 13 residues. Germline CDR1 and CDR2: MGHDK and SYGVNS. CDR3 sequence reads: CASSIGRFNEQYF. In nucleotides, the CDR3 is TGTGCCAGCAGTATAGGACGCTTCAATGAGCAGTACTTC.

The V and J genes are TRBV20-1 and TRBJ1-5; a weak D match, TRBD1 (5 bases). V dropped 0 bases and J dropped 1 base, with 10 bases sitting between them. In germline, CDR1 is DFQATT, CDR2 SNEGSKA (reference sequence). This CDR3 region has 15 residues. The DNA of the CDR3 is TGCAGTGCTAGAGAACAGGTAATCAGCAATCAGCCCCAGCATTTT. It is translated as CSAREQVISNQPQHF.

The chain recombines TRBV5-1 with TRBJ1-1; D possibly corresponds to TRBD1 (5 bases). CDR1 and CDR2 from the germline V gene are SGHRS and YFSETQ. The CDR3 runs to 14 residues. V was pared by 5 bases and J by 4 bases, with 15 bases between. CDR3 loop: CASRPTPQGTEAFF. CDR3 nucleotides: TGCGCCAGCAGACCCACTCCGCAGGGCACTGAAGCTTTCTTT.

V usage is TRBV20-1 and J usage is TRBJ1-5; D uncertain. The CDR3 has 13 residues. V was cut by 7 bases and J by 5 bases, with 15 bases left in between. Germline V lookup: CDR1 DFQATT, CDR2 SNEGSKA (reference sequence). CDR3 residues: CSDPPVFHQPQHF. CDR3 DNA: TGCAGTGACCCCCCCGTATTTCATCAGCCCCAGCATTTT.

The rearrangement links TRBV7-9 to TRBJ2-7, with 15 bases aligning to TRBD2. This CDR3 has 15 residues. In germline, CDR1 is SEHNR, CDR2 FQNEAQ (reference sequence). V lost 4 bases, J lost 6 bases, and 4 bases stayed unmatched. The chain's CDR3 is CASSSGLAGGFEQYF. In nucleotides, the CDR3 is TGTGCCAGCAGCTCGGGACTAGCGGGAGGTTTCGAGCAGTACTTC.

J is TRBJ2-7 and V is TRBV7-2; 11 bases are shared with TRBD1. Trimming cost V 6 bases and J 3 bases; bases outside gene matches: 7. The CDR3 has 15 amino acids. Per germline, CDR1 SGHTA and CDR2 FQGNSA. This CDR3 reads CASSHSGTGGYEQYF. CDR3 bases: TGTGCCAGCAGTCATTCCGGGACAGGGGGCTACGAGCAGTACTTC. Full variable domain (remainder filled in from reference TRBV7-2 and TRBJ2-7): GAGVSQSPSNKVTEKGKDVELRCDPISGHTALYWYRQSLGQGLEFLIYFQGNSAPDKSGLPSDRFSAERTGGSVSTLTIQRTQQEDSAVYLCASSHSGTGGYEQYFGPGTRLTVT.